This entry is about one T cell receptor (beta chain). Sequencing used immunoSEQ multiplex PCR; TCRdb keeps in-frame clones, though not all of them. The sample consists of some 170,000 clones, 85% to 90% of them appearing once. This sample stems from a study of blood T cell repertoires in COVID-19. Looking at the study overall: Specimens from acute and convalescent COVID-19 originated in the United States, Italy and Spain.

CDR1 and CDR2 (germline): MNHEY, SMNVEV (reference sequence). V was clipped by 4 bases and J by 6 bases, with 18 bases between them. This CDR3 has 15 residues. Participant age was roughly 18 to 95 years, and participants resided in fewer than 30 US areas. Categorization into cohorts depended on clinical history that participants reported. In Cohort 3, a recovered donor had either two negative PCRs, clearance, or symptom resolution. The chain uses TRBV27 and TRBJ1-2; TRBD1 might be the D (5 bases). This TCR derives from a man aged 35 to 55 who had recovered from COVID-19. The specimen was PBMCs or T cells enriched from blood (not recorded which). The CDR3 nucleotides are TGTGCCAGCAGTTCCCATGAACAGGCGAAGGATGGCTACACCTTC. Protein product: CASSSHEQAKDGYTF.